This is a list of T cell receptor beta chains from one sample in a study of blood T cells in healthy people across ages. TCRdb reprocessed the 5' RACE reads via MiXCR and lists one record per CDR3 protein. The table lists some 1 million distinct CDR3 sequences, roughly 45% of them singletons, with approximately 17% in the top ten. Specimen: blood. Receptor source: a woman in her sixties in good health. The CDR3 runs from the conserved cysteine through the conserved F or W. The D gene is left open where the match is weak. Size tells how often a clone was seen (once, few, many) or the class of an expanded clone, and some rows leave it out.

D gene	V gene	J gene	clone size	CDR3 protein	CDR3 DNA
-	TRBV29-1	TRBJ1-2	many	CSVETRNYGYTF	TGCAGCGTCGAAACACGGAACTATGGCTACACCTTC
-	TRBV5-6	TRBJ2-4	-	CASTLGQLENIQYF	TGTGCCAGCACCCTGGGGCAATTGGAAAACATTCAGTACTTC
-	TRBV29-1	TRBJ2-6	many	CSVEQGTGANVLTF	TGCAGCGTTGAACAGGGGACCGGGGCCAACGTCCTGACTTTC
TRBD2	TRBV7-8	TRBJ2-1	few	CASSLGLAGAASYNEQFF	TGTGCCAGCAGCCTGGGACTAGCGGGAGCAGCGTCCTACAATGAGCAGTTCTTC
TRBD2	TRBV20-1	TRBJ2-1	-	CSASIGTSGSNEQFF	TGCAGTGCTAGCATCGGGACTAGCGGGAGTAATGAGCAGTTCTTC
TRBD2	TRBV10-2	TRBJ2-7	-	CASSGGTSGLTYEQYF	TGCGCCAGCAGTGGAGGGACTAGCGGACTTACCTACGAGCAGTACTTC
-	TRBV7-2	TRBJ1-2	-	CASSLSAGSGYTF	TGTGCCAGCAGCTTAAGCGCAGGGAGCGGCTACACCTTC
-	TRBV20-1	TRBJ1-5	-	CSAEPSTDKVHQPQHF	TGCAGTGCTGAGCCCTCGACAGATAAGGTTCATCAGCCCCAGCATTTT
-	TRBV29-1	TRBJ2-1	few	CSVEDTGSTYNEQFF	TGCAGCGTTGAAGATACGGGCAGTACCTACAATGAGCAGTTCTTC
TRBD2	TRBV28	TRBJ2-1	-	CASTLGLAAYNEQFF	TGTGCCAGCACTCTCGGACTAGCGGCCTACAATGAGCAGTTCTTC
-	TRBV2	TRBJ2-7	-	CASGPLWYEQYF	TGTGCCAGCGGCCCACTTTGGTACGAGCAGTACTTC
-	TRBV12-5	TRBJ2-5	-	CASGLVLGSYNEQYF	TGTGCTAGTGGTTTGGTACTAGGCTCCTACAATGAGCAGTACTTC
TRBD2	TRBV5-6	TRBJ2-5	once	CASSLVGRAGETQYF	TGTGCCAGCAGCTTGGTCGGGAGGGCAGGAGAGACCCAGTACTTC
-	TRBV27	TRBJ2-7	-	CASSFSTGPLRGQYF	TGTGCCAGCAGTTTCTCAACGGGGCCTTTACGCGGGCAGTACTTC
TRBD1	TRBV29-1	TRBJ2-7	few	CSVELRQGLGEQYF	TGCAGCGTTGAACTGCGACAGGGATTGGGGGAGCAGTACTTC
-	TRBV7-2	TRBJ2-1	-	CASRTDRPSYNEQFF	TGTGCCAGCAGAACAGACAGGCCTTCCTACAATGAGCAGTTCTTC
-	TRBV6-1	TRBJ2-7	-	CASSADWSWGEQYF	TGTGCCAGCAGTGCAGACTGGAGCTGGGGCGAGCAGTACTTC
TRBD2	TRBV9	TRBJ2-1	-	CASSVVGGRAGNEQFF	TGTGCCAGCAGCGTAGTCGGCGGGAGGGCCGGGAATGAGCAGTTCTTC
TRBD2	TRBV2	TRBJ2-5	once	CASSGGLGDRGEQYF	TGTGCCAGCAGTGGAGGACTAGGCGATCGGGGTGAGCAGTACTTC
-	TRBV6-5	TRBJ2-7	-	CASSYSRHGTYEQYF	TGTGCCAGCAGTTACTCTAGGCACGGCACCTACGAGCAGTACTTC
-	TRBV12-5	TRBJ1-1	-	CASGLRGTGNTEAFF	TGTGCTAGTGGTTTGAGAGGGACGGGGAACACTGAAGCTTTCTTT
-	TRBV9	TRBJ2-1	-	CASSGMGQLNEQFF	TGTGCCAGCAGCGGAATGGGACAACTTAATGAGCAGTTCTTC
TRBD1	TRBV2	TRBJ2-1	few	CASSEGTGGHNEQFF	TGTGCCAGCAGTGAAGGGACAGGGGGACACAATGAGCAGTTCTTC
-	TRBV27	TRBJ2-1	few	CASSRVSYNEQFF	TGTGCCAGCAGCCGGGTGTCCTACAATGAGCAGTTCTTC
TRBD2	TRBV12-3/TRBV12-4	TRBJ2-1	-	CASTVTSGTINEQFF	TGTGCCAGCACCGTGACTAGCGGGACAATTAATGAGCAGTTCTTC
-	TRBV28	TRBJ2-3	many	CASSLIGTDTQYF	TGCGCCAGCAGCTTGATCGGCACAGATACGCAGTATTTT
TRBD1	TRBV5-1	TRBJ1-4	-	CASSMGQGPATNEKLFF	TGCGCCAGCAGCATGGGACAGGGGCCCGCAACTAATGAAAAACTGTTTTTT
-	TRBV12-3/TRBV12-4	TRBJ2-1	-	CASSPGRGEQFF	TGTGCCAGCAGCCCCGGCCGGGGCGAGCAGTTCTTC
-	TRBV4-1	TRBJ2-5	few	CASSQFTAQETQYF	TGCGCCAGCAGCCAGTTTACCGCCCAAGAGACCCAGTACTTC
TRBD1	TRBV5-1	TRBJ2-7	few	CASSHEPGQSAYEQYF	TGCGCCAGCAGCCATGAGCCGGGACAGAGTGCCTACGAGCAGTACTTC
-	TRBV11-2	TRBJ2-3	few	CASSPTGRHTQYF	TGTGCCAGCAGCCCGACAGGACGACATACGCAGTATTTT
TRBD1	TRBV5-1	TRBJ2-7	-	CASSSGQGIGEQYF	TGCGCCAGCAGCTCGGGACAGGGCATCGGCGAGCAGTACTTC
-	TRBV11-2	TRBJ2-1	-	CASSSIRLATGDEQFF	TGTGCCAGCAGCTCCATCCGTCTAGCGACGGGCGATGAGCAGTTCTTC
-	TRBV3-1	TRBJ2-1	few	CASSQAAGRRNEQFF	TGTGCCAGCAGCCAAGCGGCGGGTCGTCGGAATGAGCAGTTCTTC
-	TRBV7-9	TRBJ1-1	few	CASSLIQGQNTEAFF	TGTGCCAGCAGCTTAATCCAGGGGCAGAACACTGAAGCTTTCTTT
-	TRBV7-3	TRBJ2-2	-	CASSLMGGAIVTGELFF	TGTGCCAGCAGCCTAATGGGGGGCGCGATCGTCACCGGGGAGCTGTTTTTT
TRBD1	TRBV12-3/TRBV12-4	TRBJ1-2	few	CASRGGTAYGYTF	TGTGCCAGCAGGGGAGGGACAGCTTACGGCTACACCTTC
-	TRBV7-6	TRBJ2-1	-	CASTLNNVGSSYNEQFF	TGTGCCAGCACCCTCAACAACGTCGGGAGCTCCTACAATGAGCAGTTCTTC
-	TRBV15	TRBJ2-5	-	CATSRALGKETQYF	TGTGCCACCAGCAGAGCGTTGGGGAAAGAGACCCAGTACTTC
-	TRBV5-1	TRBJ1-6	-	CASSLRGDPGSPLHF	TGCGCCAGCAGCTTGCGCGGGGACCCAGGTTCACCCCTCCACTTT
-	TRBV12-5	TRBJ2-5	-	CASGPDMGPGTQYF	TGTGCTAGTGGCCCTGACATGGGACCTGGGACCCAGTACTTC
-	TRBV11-2	TRBJ2-5	-	CASSLGDSLQETQYF	TGTGCCAGCAGCTTAGGCGACAGTCTACAAGAGACCCAGTACTTC
TRBD1	TRBV6-5	TRBJ2-3	-	CASSYGTGGLDTQYF	TGTGCCAGCAGTTACGGGACAGGGGGCCTTGATACGCAGTATTTT
-	TRBV20-1	TRBJ2-1	-	CSARDMSRAHPLEQFF	TGCAGTGCTAGAGATATGTCCAGGGCGCATCCCTTAGAGCAGTTCTTC
-	TRBV4-2	TRBJ2-7	-	CASSQGPRAATAYEQYF	TGTGCCAGCAGCCAAGGCCCCAGGGCAGCCACCGCCTACGAGCAGTACTTC
TRBD1	TRBV2	TRBJ2-3	-	CASSRDRSTSTDTQYF	TGTGCCAGCAGCCGGGACAGGAGCACTAGCACAGATACGCAGTATTTT
-	TRBV20-1	TRBJ2-7	-	CSASGTDLWGGEQYF	TGCAGTGCTTCCGGGACAGACCTCTGGGGGGGCGAGCAGTACTTC
TRBD2	TRBV9	TRBJ2-1	-	CASSVQIGGRGPEGQFF	TGTGCCAGCAGCGTTCAGATCGGCGGGAGGGGGCCCGAGGGGCAGTTCTTC
TRBD2	TRBV3-1	TRBJ2-7	-	CASSLRLATHKQYF	TGTGCCAGCAGCCTGAGACTAGCTACCCACAAGCAGTACTTC
TRBD1	TRBV27	TRBJ2-7	few	CASSPSGGRPYEQYF	TGTGCCAGCAGCCCATCAGGGGGAAGGCCCTACGAGCAGTACTTC
-	TRBV5-1	TRBJ1-2	-	CASSFGSAGAYGYTF	TGCGCCAGCAGCTTTGGTTCAGCCGGCGCCTATGGCTACACCTTC
-	TRBV11-1	TRBJ2-1	few	CASSLTNNEQFF	TGTGCCAGCAGCTTAACGAACAATGAGCAGTTCTTC
-	TRBV25-1	TRBJ1-6	few	CASSKASGSPLHF	TGTGCCAGCAGTAAAGCCAGCGGTTCACCCCTCCACTTT
TRBD1	TRBV20-1	TRBJ2-3	-	CSARGRDSPSTDTQYF	TGCAGTGCTAGGGGTAGGGACAGCCCTAGCACAGATACGCAGTATTTT
TRBD2	TRBV7-3	TRBJ2-1	few	CASSRTSVNNEQFF	TGTGCCAGCAGCCGGACTAGCGTAAACAATGAGCAGTTCTTC
-	TRBV11-1	TRBJ2-7	-	CASSAMVATYEQYF	TGTGCCAGCAGCGCAATGGTAGCCACCTACGAGCAGTACTTC
-	TRBV24-1	TRBJ2-4	few	CATSKGGNIQYF	TGTGCCACCAGTAAGGGGGGGAACATTCAGTACTTC